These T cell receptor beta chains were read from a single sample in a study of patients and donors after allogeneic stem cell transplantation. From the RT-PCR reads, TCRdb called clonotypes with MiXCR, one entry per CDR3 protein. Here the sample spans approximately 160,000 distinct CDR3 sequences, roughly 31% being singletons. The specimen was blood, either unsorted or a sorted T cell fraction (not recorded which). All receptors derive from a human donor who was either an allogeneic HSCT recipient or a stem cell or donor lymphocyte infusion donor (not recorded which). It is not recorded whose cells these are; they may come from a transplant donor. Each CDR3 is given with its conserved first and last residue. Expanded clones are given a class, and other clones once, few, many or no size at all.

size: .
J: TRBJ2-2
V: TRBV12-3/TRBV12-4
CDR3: CASSLTSGRITGELFF

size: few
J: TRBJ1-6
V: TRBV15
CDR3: CATSRDTTVRALHF

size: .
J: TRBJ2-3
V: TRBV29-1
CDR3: CSVGAGGLGTDTQYF

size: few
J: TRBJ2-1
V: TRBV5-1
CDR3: CASSYGTSGKSEQFF

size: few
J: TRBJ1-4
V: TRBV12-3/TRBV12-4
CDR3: CASSLSPQGREKLFF

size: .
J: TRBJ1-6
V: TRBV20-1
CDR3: CSAQSISDRPYNSPLHF

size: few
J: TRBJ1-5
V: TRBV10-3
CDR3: CAARAPGNQPQHF

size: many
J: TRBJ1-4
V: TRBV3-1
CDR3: CASSQVVSVNEKLFF

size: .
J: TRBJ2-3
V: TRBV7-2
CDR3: CASSRRLANTDTQYF

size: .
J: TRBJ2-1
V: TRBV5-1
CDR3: CASSLTLVRLRYNEQFF

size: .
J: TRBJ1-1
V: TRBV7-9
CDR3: CASSFGQVNTEAFF

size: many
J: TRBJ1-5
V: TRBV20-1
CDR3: CSALTDRQHF

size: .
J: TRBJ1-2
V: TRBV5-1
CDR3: CASSFGFVGGNGYTF

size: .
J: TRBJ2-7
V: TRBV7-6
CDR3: CASSLEGSDPYEQYF

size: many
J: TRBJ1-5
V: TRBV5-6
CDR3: CASSLALEGQPQHF

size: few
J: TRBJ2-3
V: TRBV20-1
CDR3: CSARSPGLAGSTDTQYF

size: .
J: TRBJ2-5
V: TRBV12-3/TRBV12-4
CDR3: CASSLPNHQETQYF

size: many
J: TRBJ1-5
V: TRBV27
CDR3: CASSRQGNQPQHF

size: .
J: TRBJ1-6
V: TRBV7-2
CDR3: CASSLAGLRGRPSRSPLHF

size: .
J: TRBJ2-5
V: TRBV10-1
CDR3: CARVETQYF

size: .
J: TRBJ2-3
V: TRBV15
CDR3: CATSREGTRKDTQYF

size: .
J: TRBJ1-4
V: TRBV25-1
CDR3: CASSSGMMATNEKLFF

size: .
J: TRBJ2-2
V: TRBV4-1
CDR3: CASSQDMESGELFF

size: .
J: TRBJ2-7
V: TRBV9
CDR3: CASSPLGAGGYEQYF

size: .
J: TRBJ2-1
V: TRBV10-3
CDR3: CAISGGSGGRNEQFF

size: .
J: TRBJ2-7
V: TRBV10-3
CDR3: CAISGQGGNEQYF

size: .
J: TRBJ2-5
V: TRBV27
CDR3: CASSFDPEETQYF

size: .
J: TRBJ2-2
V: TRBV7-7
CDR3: CASSPGSRRLNTGELFF

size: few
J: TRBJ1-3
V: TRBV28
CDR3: CASRNPGHPSSGNTIYF

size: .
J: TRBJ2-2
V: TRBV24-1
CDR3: CATSETWGGELFF

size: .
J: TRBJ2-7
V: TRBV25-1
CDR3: CASSDSTDYEQYF

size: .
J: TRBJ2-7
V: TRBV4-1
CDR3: CASSQDRIFYEQYF

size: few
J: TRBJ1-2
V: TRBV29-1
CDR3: CSVEATGFDYGYTF

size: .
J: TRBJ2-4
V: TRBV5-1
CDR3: CASSLGELAKNIQYF

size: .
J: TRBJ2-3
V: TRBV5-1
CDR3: CASSSDGGKGDTQYF

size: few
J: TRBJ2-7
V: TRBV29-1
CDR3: CSAGSLRGPEEQYF

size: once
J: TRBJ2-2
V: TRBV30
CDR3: CAWRWGGELFF

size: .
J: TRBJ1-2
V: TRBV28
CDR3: CASSRPGPYGYTF

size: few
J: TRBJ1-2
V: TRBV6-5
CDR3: CASKTGWPNYGYTF

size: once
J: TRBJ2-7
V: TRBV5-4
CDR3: CASSRGLAAYEQYF

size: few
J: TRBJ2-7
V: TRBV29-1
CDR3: CSVEGLGYEQYF

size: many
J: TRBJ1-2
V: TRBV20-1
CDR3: CSASDPLTGGYGYTF

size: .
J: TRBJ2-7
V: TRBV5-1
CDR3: CASSFSGLISYEQYF

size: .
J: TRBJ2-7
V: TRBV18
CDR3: CASSPWGRGEQYF

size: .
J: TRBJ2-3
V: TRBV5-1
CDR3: CASSLVLGPGYGDTQYF

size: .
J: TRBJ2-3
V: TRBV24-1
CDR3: CATSDPGLAGDGTDTQYF

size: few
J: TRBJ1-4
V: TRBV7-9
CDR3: CASERGTNEKLFF

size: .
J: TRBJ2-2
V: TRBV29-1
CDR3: CSVEGWDIVASGSTGELFF

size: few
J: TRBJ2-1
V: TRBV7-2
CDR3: CASRELFHEHFF

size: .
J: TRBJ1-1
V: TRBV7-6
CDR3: CASSLEGQAFF

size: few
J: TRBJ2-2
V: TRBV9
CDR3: CASSPRLSMRDTGELFF

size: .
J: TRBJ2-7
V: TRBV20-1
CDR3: CSAATSGRGAYEQYF

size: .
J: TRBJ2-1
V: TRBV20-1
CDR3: CSASGSEGSYNEQFF

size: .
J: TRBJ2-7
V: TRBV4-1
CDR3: CASSQFRQGAYEQYF

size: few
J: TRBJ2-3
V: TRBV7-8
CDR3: CASSLPYALDSTSGSPPTDTQYF

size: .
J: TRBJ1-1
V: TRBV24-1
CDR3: CATSDYIGRAFF

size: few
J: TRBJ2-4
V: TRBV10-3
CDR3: CAISESGGIIQYF